This T cell receptor (beta chain) was profiled in a study of cytomegalovirus exposure and HLA in healthy donors. The PCR employed 60 Vbeta primers together with 13 Jbeta primers. How the authors handled the data: Later reanalysis found 80 million or so unique TCR beta chains, approximately 11 million of them shared. Clones were sequenced by immunoSEQ multiplex PCR, and TCRdb holds only the in-frame ones, with some missing. V and J calls and clone size are given by that table; D and trimming were obtained from the DNA. The profile shows 65,000 to 75,000 clones, around 74% of them singletons. The CDR3 has 13 amino acids. V was pared by 2 bases and J by 5 bases, with 9 bases between. Germline-derived CDR1 and CDR2 are MNHNS and SASEGT.

This TCR was recovered from a woman aged 55 to 70 in good health and CMV-seropositive. The specimen was PBMCs. The V and J genes are TRBV6-1 and TRBJ1-1, with TRBD1 as a possible D gene (5 bases). CDR3 region: CASSERRGTEAFF. In nucleotides, the CDR3 is TGTGCCAGCAGTGAAAGGAGGGGAACTGAAGCTTTCTTT.